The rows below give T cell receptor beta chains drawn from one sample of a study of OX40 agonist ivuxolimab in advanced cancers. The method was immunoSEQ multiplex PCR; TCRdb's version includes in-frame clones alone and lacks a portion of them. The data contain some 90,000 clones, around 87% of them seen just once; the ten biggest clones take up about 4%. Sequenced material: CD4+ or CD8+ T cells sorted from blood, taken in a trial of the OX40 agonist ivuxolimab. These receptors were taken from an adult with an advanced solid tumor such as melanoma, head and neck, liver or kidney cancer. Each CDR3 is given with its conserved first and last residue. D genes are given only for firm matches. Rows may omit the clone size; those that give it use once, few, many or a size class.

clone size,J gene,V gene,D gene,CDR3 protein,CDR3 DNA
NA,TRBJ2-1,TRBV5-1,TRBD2,CASSRKLAGGPATYNEQFF,TGCGCCAGCAGCCGAAAACTAGCGGGAGGACCAGCGACGTACAATGAGCAGTTCTTC
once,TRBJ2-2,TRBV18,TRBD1,CASSPGQGVTGELFF,TGTGCCAGCTCACCGGGACAGGGAGTCACCGGGGAGCTGTTTTTT
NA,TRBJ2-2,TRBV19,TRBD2,CASSIRLAGANTGELFF,TGTGCCAGTAGTATACGGCTAGCGGGAGCGAACACCGGGGAGCTGTTTTTT
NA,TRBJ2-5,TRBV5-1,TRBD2,CASSLSSGLDQETQYF,TGCGCCAGCAGCTTGAGTTCGGGACTAGATCAAGAGACCCAGTACTTC
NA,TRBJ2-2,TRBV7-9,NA,CASSPARWGMGGELFF,TGTGCCAGCAGCCCGGCCCGATGGGGGATGGGCGGGGAGCTGTTTTTT
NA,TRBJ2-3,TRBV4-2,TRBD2,CASSQDLAGGTDTQYF,TGTGCCAGCAGCCAAGATTTGGCGGGAGGCACAGATACGCAGTATTTT
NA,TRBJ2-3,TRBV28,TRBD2,CASSSSSGTADTQYF,TGTGCCAGCAGTTCTTCTAGCGGGACCGCAGATACGCAGTATTTT
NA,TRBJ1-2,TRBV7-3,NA,CASSLGPGNGYTF,TGTGCCAGCAGCTTGGGTCCCGGGAATGGCTACACCTTC
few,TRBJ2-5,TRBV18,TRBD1,CASSPSSGTGKTQYF,TGTGCCAGCTCACCTAGTAGTGGGACAGGGAAGACCCAGTACTTC
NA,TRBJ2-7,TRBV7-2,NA,CASSLDDYEQYF,TGTGCCAGCAGCTTAGATGACTACGAGCAGTACTTC
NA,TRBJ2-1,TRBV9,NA,CASSARGALYNEQFF,TGTGCCAGCAGCGCCAGAGGGGCGCTTTACAATGAGCAGTTCTTC
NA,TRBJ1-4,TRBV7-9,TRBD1,CASSLRSGQGNEKLFF,TGTGCCAGCAGCTTGAGATCGGGACAGGGGAATGAAAAACTGTTTTTT
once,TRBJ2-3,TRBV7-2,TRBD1,CASSSTGPHGDTQYF,TGTGCCAGCAGCTCGACAGGGCCTCACGGAGATACGCAGTATTTT
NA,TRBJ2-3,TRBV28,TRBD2,CASSLFFGLAESDTQYF,TGTGCCAGCAGTTTATTCTTCGGACTAGCGGAATCAGATACGCAGTATTTT
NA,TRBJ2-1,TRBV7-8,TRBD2,CASSLVTSVNEQFF,TGTGCCAGCAGCTTAGTTACTAGCGTCAATGAGCAGTTCTTC
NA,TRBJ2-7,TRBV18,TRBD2,CASSPEIAGGEQYF,TGTGCCAGCTCACCAGAGATAGCGGGAGGCGAGCAGTACTTC
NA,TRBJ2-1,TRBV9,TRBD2,CASSQSTSGSFNEQFF,TGTGCCAGCAGCCAGTCAACTAGCGGGAGTTTTAATGAGCAGTTCTTC
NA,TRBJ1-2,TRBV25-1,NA,CASSDPRTAYGYTF,TGTGCCAGCAGTGACCCGAGGACGGCTTATGGCTACACCTTC
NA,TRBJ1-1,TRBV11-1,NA,CASSLLTGTNTEAFF,TGTGCCAGCAGCTTATTAACAGGGACGAACACTGAAGCTTTCTTT
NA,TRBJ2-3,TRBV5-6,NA,CASNPQGRDTQYF,TGTGCCAGCAACCCGCAGGGTCGCGATACGCAGTATTTT
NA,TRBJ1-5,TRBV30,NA,CAWAPRNSNQPQHF,TGTGCCTGGGCCCCCCGGAATAGCAATCAGCCCCAGCATTTT
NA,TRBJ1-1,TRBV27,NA,CASSLGGRDTEAFF,TGTGCCAGCAGTTTAGGGGGCAGGGATACTGAAGCTTTCTTT
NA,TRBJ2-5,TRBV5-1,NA,CASSPLSAQETQYF,TGCGCCAGCAGCCCCCTTTCTGCCCAAGAGACCCAGTACTTC
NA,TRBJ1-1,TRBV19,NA,CATSTVRNTEAFF,TGTGCCACCTCGACAGTGAGGAACACTGAAGCTTTCTTT
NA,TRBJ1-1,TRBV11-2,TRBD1,CASSLAGGMDTEAFF,TGTGCCAGCAGCTTAGCAGGGGGGATGGACACTGAAGCTTTCTTT
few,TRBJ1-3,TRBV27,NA,CASSPLTGSGNTIYF,TGTGCCAGCAGTCCATTGACGGGCTCTGGAAACACCATATATTTT
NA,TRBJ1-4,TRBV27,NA,CASTRSSGEKLFF,TGTGCCAGCACCAGGTCCTCAGGCGAAAAACTGTTTTTT
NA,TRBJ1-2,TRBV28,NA,CASVSGVGYTF,TGTGCCAGCGTCTCCGGGGTCGGCTACACCTTC
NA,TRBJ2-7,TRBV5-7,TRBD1,CASSRRAGGAYEQYF,TGTGCCAGCAGCCGTAGGGCAGGGGGTGCCTACGAGCAGTACTTC
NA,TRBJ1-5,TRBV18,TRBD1,CASSLMESGGNSNQPQHF,TGTGCCAGCTCGCTAATGGAGTCAGGGGGCAATAGCAATCAGCCCCAGCATTTT
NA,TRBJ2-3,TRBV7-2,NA,CASSFVGADTQYF,TGTGCCAGCAGCTTTGTAGGGGCAGATACGCAGTATTTT
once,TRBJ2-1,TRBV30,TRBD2,CAWSTRTGTSGSVDEQFF,TGTGCCTGGAGTACCCGGACCGGGACTAGCGGGAGCGTGGATGAGCAGTTCTTC
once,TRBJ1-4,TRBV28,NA,CASSPTNEKLFF,TGTGCCAGCAGTCCAACTAATGAAAAACTGTTTTTT
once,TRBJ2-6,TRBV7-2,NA,CASSLDFYGSGANVLTF,TGTGCCAGCAGCTTAGACTTCTACGGATCTGGGGCCAACGTCCTGACTTTC
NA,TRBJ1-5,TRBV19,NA,CASSIGRDSNQPQHF,TGTGCCAGTAGTATAGGGAGAGATAGCAATCAGCCCCAGCATTTT
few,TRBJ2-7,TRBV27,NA,CASSLSGVGDLEQYF,TGTGCCAGCAGTTTATCGGGGGTAGGTGATCTCGAGCAGTACTTC
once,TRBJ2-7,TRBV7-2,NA,CASSLNGISSYEQYF,TGTGCCAGCAGCTTAAACGGGATAAGCTCCTACGAGCAGTACTTC
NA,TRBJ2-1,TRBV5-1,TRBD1,CASSFDTGGAFYNEQFF,TGCGCCAGCAGCTTCGATACAGGGGGCGCGTTTTACAATGAGCAGTTCTTC
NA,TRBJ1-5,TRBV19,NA,CASKFPGASNQPQHF,TGTGCCAGTAAATTCCCAGGGGCCAGCAATCAGCCCCAGCATTTT
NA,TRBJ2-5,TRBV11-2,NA,CASSLSLPGSQETQYF,TGTGCCAGCAGCTTATCGCTTCCAGGCTCTCAAGAGACCCAGTACTTC
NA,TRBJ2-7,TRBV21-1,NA,CASKGQESYEQYF,TGTGCCAGTAAGGGACAGGAGTCCTACGAGCAGTACTTC
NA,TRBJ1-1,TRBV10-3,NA,CAISEAWGEQNTEAFF,TGTGCCATCAGTGAGGCCTGGGGTGAACAGAACACTGAAGCTTTCTTT
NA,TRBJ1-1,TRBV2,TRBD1,CASSERGHGTGTEAFF,TGTGCCAGCAGTGAACGAGGACACGGGACAGGGACTGAAGCTTTCTTT
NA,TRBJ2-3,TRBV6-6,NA,CASSSTGPTSADTQYF,TGTGCCAGCAGTTCTACCGGGCCTACATCCGCAGATACGCAGTATTTT
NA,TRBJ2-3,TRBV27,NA,CASSLSQPGPDTQYF,TGTGCCAGCAGTTTATCCCAGCCTGGCCCAGATACGCAGTATTTT
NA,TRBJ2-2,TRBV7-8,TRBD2,CASSRTSGGGELFF,TGTGCCAGCAGCCGCACTAGCGGGGGAGGGGAGCTGTTTTTT
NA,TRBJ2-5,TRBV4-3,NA,CASSQDLDVPGETQYF,TGCGCCAGCAGCCAAGATTTGGACGTTCCCGGGGAGACCCAGTACTTC
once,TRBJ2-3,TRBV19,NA,CASRSGIGAIDTQYF,TGTGCCAGTAGGTCCGGGATCGGGGCAATAGATACGCAGTATTTT
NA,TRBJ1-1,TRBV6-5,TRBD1,CASRTGGWLGTEAFF,TGTGCCAGCAGGACAGGGGGCTGGTTAGGCACTGAAGCTTTCTTT
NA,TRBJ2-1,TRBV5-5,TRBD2,CASSLGKGTGGVYEQFF,TGTGCCAGCAGCTTGGGGAAAGGGACGGGAGGGGTCTATGAGCAGTTCTTC
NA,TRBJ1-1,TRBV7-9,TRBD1,CASSLAEGANTEAFF,TGTGCCAGCAGCTTAGCAGAGGGGGCGAACACTGAAGCTTTCTTT
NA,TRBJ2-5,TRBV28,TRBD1,CASTTTGQSAGTQYF,TGTGCCAGCACTACCACGGGACAGTCCGCAGGGACCCAGTACTTC
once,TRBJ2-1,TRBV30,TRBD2,CAGTSGGYNEQFF,TGTGCCGGCACTAGCGGTGGATACAATGAGCAGTTCTTC